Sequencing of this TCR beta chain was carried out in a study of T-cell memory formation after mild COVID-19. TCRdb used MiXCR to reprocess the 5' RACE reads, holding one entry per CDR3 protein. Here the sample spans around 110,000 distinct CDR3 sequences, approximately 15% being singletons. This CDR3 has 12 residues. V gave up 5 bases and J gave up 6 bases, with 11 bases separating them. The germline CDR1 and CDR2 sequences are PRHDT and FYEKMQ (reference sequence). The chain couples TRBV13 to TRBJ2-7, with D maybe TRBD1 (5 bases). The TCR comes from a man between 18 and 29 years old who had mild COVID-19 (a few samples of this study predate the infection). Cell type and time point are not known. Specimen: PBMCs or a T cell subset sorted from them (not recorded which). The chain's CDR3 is CASSQRQSEQYF. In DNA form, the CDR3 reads TGTGCCAGCAGCCAGAGACAGAGCGAGCAGTACTTC.